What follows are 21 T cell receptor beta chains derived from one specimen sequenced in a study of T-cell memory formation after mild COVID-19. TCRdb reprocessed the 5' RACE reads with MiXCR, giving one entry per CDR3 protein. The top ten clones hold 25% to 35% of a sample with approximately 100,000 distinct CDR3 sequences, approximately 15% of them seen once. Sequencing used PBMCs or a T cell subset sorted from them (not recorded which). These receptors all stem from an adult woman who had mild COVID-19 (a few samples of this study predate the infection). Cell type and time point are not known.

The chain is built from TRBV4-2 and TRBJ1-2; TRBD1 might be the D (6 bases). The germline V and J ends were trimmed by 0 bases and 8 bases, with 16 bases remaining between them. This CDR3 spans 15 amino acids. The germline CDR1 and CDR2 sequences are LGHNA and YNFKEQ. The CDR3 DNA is TGTGCCAGCAGCCAAGAAAGGGGGGGGATGGGCGGCTACACCTTC. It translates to CASSQERGGMGGYTF.

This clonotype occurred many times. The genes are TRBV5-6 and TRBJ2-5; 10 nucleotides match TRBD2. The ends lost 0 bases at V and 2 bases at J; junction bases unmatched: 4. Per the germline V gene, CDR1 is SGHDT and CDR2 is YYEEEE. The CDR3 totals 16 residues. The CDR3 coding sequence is TGTGCCAGCAGCTTGGGTAGCGGGGGGCTGCAAGAGACCCAGTACTTC. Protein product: CASSLGSGGLQETQYF.

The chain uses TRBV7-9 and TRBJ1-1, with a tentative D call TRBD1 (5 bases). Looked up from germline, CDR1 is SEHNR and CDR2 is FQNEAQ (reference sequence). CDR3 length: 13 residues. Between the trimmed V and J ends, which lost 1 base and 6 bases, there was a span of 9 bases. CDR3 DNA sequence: TGTGCCAGCAGCTTAGACAGGTCCCCTGAAGCTTTCTTT. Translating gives CASSLDRSPEAFF.

The CDR3 DNA sequence: TGTGCCAGCAGCGGCCGGGGGAGCCTCCTTTACGAGCAGTACTTC. Translated: CASSGRGSLLYEQYF. The rearrangement joins TRBV7-8 to TRBJ2-7, with a possible D match to TRBD2 (6 bases). CDR3 length equals 15 residues. Germline CDR1 reads SGHVS; CDR2 reads FQNEAQ. Trimming removed 5 bases from V and 4 bases from J, with 18 bases in between.

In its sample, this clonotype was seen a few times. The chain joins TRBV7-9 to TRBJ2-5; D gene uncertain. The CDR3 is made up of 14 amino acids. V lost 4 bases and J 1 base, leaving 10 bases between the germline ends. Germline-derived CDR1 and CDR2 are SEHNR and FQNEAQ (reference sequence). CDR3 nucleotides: TGTGCCAGCAGCTCCACAGAGATCCAAGAGACCCAGTACTTC. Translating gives CASSSTEIQETQYF.

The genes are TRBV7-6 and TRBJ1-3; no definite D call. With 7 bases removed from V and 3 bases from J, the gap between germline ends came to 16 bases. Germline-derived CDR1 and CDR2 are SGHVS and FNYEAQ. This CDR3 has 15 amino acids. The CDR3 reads CASTPPTGDGNTIYF. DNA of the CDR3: TGTGCCAGCACTCCCCCCACGGGAGATGGAAACACCATATATTTT.

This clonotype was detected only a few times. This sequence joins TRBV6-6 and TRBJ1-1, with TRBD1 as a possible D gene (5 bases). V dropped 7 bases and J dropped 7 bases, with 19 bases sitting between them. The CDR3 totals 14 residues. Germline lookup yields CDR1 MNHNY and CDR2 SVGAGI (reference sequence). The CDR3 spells CASINWGGRVEAFF. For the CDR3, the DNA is TGTGCCAGCATAAATTGGGGGGGGAGAGTTGAAGCTTTCTTT.

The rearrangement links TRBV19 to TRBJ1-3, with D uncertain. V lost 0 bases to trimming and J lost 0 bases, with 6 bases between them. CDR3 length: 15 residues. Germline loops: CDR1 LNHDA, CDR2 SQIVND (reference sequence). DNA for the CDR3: TGTGCCAGTAGTATAGATAGGAACTCTGGAAACACCATATATTTT. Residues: CASSIDRNSGNTIYF.

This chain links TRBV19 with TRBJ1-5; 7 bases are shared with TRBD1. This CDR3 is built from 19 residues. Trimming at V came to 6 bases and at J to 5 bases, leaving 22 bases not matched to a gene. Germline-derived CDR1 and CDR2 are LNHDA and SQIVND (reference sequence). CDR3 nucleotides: TGTGCCAGTAGCAAAACTGGGACAGCCCAGATTCTATTGTATCAGCCCCAGCATTTT. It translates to CASSKTGTAQILLYQPQHF.

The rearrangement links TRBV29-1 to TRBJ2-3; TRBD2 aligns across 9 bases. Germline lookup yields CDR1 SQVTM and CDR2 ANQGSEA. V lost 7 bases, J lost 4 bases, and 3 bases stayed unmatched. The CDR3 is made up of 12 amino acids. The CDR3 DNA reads TGCAGCGAGCGGGGGGAGGCAGATACGCAGTATTTT. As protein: CSERGEADTQYF.

CDR3 DNA sequence: TGTGCCACCGCCAGGGGAAAGAACACTGAAGCTTTCTTT. This translates into CATARGKNTEAFF. This rearrangement joins TRBV12-3 or TRBV12-4 to TRBJ1-1; TRBD1 might be the D (6 bases). This CDR3 contains 13 residues. V was trimmed by 10 bases and J by 1 base, leaving 13 bases between them.

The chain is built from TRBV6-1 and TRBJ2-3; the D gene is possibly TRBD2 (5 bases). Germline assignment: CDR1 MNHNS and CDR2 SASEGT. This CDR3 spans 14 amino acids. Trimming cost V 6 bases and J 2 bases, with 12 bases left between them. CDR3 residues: CASSGITFTDTQYF. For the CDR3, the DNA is TGTGCCAGCAGCGGGATTACGTTCACAGATACGCAGTATTTT.

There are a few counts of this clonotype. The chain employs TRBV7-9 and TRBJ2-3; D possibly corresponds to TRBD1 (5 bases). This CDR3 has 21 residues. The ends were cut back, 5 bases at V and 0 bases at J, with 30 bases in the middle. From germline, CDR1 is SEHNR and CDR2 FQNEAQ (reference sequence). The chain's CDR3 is CASSSLKQGLQFFTSTDTQYF. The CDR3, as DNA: TGTGCCAGCAGCAGCCTGAAGCAGGGCCTTCAATTCTTTACTAGCACAGATACGCAGTATTTT.

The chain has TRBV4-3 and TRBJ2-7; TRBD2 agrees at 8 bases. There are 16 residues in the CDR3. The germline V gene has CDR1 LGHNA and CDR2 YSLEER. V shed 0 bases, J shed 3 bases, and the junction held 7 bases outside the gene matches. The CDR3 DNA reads TGCGCCAGCAGCCAAGATCCCGGGAGGGCCGACTACGAGCAGTACTTC. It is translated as CASSQDPGRADYEQYF.

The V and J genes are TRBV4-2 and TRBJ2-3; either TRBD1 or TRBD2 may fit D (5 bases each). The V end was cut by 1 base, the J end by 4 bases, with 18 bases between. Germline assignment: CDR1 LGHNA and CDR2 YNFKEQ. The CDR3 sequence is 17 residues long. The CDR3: CASSQVTGPYRPDTQYF. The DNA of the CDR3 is TGTGCCAGCAGCCAAGTCACGGGACCCTACCGCCCAGATACGCAGTATTTT.

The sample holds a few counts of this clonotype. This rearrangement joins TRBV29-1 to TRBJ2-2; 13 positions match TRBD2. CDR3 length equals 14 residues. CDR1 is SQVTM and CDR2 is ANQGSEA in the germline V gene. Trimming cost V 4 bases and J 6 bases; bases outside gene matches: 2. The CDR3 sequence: CSVGTSGSSGELFF. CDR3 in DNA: TGCAGCGTTGGGACTAGCGGGAGTTCCGGGGAGCTGTTTTTT.

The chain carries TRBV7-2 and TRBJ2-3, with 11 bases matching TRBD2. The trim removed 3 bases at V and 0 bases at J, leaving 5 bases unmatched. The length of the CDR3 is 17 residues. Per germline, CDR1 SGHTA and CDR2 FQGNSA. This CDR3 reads CASSFVAGGYSTDTQYF. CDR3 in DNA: TGTGCCAGCAGCTTCGTAGCGGGAGGGTACAGCACAGATACGCAGTATTTT.

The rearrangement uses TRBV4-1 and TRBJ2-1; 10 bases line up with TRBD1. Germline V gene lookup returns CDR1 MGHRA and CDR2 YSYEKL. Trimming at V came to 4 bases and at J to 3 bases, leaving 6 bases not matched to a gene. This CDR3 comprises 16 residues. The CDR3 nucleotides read TGCGCCAGCAGCCCAGCGACAGGGGGCGTCTACAATGAGCAGTTCTTC. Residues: CASSPATGGVYNEQFF.

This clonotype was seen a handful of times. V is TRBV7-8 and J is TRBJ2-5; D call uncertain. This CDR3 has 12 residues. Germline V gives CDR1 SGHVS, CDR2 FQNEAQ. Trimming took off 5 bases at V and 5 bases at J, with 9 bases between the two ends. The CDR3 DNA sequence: TGTGCCAGCAGCCCCCTATGGGAGACCCAGTACTTC. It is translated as CASSPLWETQYF.

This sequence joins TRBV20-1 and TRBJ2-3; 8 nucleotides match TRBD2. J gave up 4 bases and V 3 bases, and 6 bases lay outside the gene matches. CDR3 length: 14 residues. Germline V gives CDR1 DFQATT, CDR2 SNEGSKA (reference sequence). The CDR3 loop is CSASRASGPDTQYF. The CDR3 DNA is TGCAGTGCTAGTCGGGCTAGCGGGCCAGATACGCAGTATTTT.

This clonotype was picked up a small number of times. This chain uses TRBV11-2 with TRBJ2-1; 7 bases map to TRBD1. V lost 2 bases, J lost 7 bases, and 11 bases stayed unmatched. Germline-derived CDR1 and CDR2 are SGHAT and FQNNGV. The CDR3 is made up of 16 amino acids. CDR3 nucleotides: TGTGCCAGCAGCTTATCAAGGGGGCTGCTAGGAAATGAGCAGTTCTTC. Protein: CASSLSRGLLGNEQFF.